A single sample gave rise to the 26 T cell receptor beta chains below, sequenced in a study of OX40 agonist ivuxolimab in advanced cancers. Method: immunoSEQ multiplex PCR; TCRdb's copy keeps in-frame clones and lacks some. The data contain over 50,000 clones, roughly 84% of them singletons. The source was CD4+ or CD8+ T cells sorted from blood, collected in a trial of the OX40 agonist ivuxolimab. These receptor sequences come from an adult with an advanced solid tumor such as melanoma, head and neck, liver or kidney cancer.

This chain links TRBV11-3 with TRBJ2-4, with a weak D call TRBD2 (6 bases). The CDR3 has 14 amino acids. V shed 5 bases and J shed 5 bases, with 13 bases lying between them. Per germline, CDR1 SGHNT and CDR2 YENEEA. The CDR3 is CASSPGGDENIQYF. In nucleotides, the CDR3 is TGTGCCAGCAGCCCAGGAGGGGACGAAAACATTCAGTACTTC.

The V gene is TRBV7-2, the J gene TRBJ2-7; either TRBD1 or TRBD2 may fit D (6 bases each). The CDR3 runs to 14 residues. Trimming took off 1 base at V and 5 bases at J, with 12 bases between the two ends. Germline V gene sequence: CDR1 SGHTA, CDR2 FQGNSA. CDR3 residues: CASSLDREVNEQYF. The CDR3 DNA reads TGTGCCAGCAGCTTAGACAGGGAGGTTAACGAGCAGTACTTC.

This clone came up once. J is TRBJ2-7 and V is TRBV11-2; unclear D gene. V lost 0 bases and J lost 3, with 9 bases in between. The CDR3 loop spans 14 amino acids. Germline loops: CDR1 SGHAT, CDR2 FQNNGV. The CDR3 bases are TGTGCCAGCAGCTTAGATCTTTTGGGCTACGAGCAGTACTTC. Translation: CASSLDLLGYEQYF.

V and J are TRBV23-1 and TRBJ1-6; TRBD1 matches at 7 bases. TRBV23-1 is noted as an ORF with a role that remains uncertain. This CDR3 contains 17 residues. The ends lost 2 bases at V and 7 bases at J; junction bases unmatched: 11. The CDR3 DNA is TGCGCCAGCAGTCAAATTCAGGGGGGACTAAGGAATTCACCCCTCCACTTT. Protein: CASSQIQGGLRNSPLHF.

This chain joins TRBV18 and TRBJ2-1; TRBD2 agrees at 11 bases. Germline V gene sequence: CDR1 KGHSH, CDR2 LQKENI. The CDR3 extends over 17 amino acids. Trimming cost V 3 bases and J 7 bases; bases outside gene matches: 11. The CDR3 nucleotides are TGTGCCAGCTCACCGCTTCATTTAGCGGGAGGGGAGAATGAGCAGTTCTTC. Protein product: CASSPLHLAGGENEQFF.

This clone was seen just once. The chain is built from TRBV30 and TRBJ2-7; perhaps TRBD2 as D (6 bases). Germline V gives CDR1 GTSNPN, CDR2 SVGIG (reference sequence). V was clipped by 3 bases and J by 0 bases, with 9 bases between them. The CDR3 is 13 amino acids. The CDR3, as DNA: TGTGCCTGGAGGAGCGGGTACTCCTACGAGCAGTACTTC. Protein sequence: CAWRSGYSYEQYF.

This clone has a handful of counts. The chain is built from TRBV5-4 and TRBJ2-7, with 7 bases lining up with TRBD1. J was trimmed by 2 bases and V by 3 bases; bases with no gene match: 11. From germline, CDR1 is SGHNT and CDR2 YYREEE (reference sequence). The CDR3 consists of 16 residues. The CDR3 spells CASSSRKGAAPYEQYF. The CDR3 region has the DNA TGTGCCAGCAGCTCACGGAAGGGGGCAGCTCCCTACGAGCAGTACTTC.

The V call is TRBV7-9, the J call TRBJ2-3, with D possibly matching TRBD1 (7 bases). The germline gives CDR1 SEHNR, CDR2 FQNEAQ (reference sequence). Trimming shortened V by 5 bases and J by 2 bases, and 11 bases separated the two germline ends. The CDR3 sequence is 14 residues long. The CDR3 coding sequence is TGTGCCAGCAGCGCGGGACAGAACACAGATACGCAGTATTTT. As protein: CASSAGQNTDTQYF. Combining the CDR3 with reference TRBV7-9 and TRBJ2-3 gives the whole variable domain DTGVSQNPRHKITKRGQNVTFRCDPISEHNRLYWYRQTLGQGPEFLTYFQNEAQLEKSRLLSDRFSAERPKGSFSTLEIQRTEQGDSAMYLCASSAGQNTDTQYFGPGTRLTVL.

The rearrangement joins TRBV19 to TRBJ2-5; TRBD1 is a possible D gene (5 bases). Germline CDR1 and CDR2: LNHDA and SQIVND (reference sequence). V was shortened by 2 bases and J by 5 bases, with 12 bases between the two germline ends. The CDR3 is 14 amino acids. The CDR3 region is CASSIRQGWETQYF. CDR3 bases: TGTGCCAGTAGTATACGGCAGGGATGGGAGACCCAGTACTTC.

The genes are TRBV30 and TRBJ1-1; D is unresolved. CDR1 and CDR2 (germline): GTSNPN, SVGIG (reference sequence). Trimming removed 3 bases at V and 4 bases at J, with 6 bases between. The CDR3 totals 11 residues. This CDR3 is CAWRRFTEAFF. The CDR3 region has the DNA TGTGCCTGGAGGCGTTTCACTGAAGCTTTCTTT.

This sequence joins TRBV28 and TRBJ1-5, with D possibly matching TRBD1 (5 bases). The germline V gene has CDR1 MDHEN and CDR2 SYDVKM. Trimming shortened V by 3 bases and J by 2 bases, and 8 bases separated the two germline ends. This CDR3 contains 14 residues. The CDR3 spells CASSFQGGNQPQHF. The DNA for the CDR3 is TGTGCCAGCAGTTTTCAGGGAGGCAATCAGCCCCAGCATTTT. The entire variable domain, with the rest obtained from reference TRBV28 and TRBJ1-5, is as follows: DVKVTQSSRYLVKRTGEKVFLECVQDMDHENMFWYRQDPGLGLRLIYFSYDVKMKEKGDIPEGYSVSREKKERFSLILESASTNQTSMYLCASSFQGGNQPQHFGDGTRLSIL.

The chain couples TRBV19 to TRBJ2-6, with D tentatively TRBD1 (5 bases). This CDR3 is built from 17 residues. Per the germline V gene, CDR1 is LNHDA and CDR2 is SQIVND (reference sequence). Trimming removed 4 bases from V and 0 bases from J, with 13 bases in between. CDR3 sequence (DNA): TGTGCCAGTAGTAGACAGCCATATAACTCTGGGGCCAACGTCCTGACTTTC. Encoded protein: CASSRQPYNSGANVLTF.

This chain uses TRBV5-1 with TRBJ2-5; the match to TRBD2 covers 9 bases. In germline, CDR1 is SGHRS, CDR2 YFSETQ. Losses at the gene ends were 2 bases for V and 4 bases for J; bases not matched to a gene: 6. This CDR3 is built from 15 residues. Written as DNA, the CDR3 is TGCGCCAGCAGCTTAGCTAGCGGGATCGGAGAGACCCAGTACTTC. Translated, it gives CASSLASGIGETQYF.

CDR3 sequence (DNA): TGTGCCATCAGGGTTGGACAGGTTGGAAACACCATATATTTT. Its protein product is CAIRVGQVGNTIYF. The chain employs TRBV10-3 and TRBJ1-3; 7 bases are a match to TRBD1. The trim removed 6 bases at V and 3 bases at J, leaving 5 bases unmatched. This CDR3 is built from 14 residues. The germline CDR1 and CDR2 sequences are ENHRY and SYGVKD.

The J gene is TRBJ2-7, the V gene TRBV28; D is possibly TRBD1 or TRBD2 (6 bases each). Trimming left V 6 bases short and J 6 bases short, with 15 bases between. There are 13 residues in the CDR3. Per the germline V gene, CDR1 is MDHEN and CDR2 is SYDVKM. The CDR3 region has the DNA TGTGCCAGCAGCCGTGAGGGGGGCAGCGAGCAGTACTTC. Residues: CASSREGGSEQYF. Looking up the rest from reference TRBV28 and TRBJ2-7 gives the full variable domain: DVKVTQSSRYLVKRTGEKVFLECVQDMDHENMFWYRQDPGLGLRLIYFSYDVKMKEKGDIPEGYSVSREKKERFSLILESASTNQTSMYLCASSREGGSEQYFGPGTRLTVT.

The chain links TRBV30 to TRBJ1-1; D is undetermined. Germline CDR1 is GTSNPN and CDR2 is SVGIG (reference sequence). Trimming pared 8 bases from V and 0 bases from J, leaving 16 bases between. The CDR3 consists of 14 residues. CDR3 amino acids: CAGSRSQMNTEAFF. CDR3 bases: TGTGCCGGATCTCGGAGCCAGATGAACACTGAAGCTTTCTTT.

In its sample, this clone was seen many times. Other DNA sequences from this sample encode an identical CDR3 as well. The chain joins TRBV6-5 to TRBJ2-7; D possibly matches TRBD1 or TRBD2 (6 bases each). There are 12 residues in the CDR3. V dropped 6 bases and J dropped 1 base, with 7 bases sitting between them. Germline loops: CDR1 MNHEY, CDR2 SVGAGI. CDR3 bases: TGTGCCAGCAGAGGGGGGTCCTACGAGCAGTACTTC. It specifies CASRGGSYEQYF.

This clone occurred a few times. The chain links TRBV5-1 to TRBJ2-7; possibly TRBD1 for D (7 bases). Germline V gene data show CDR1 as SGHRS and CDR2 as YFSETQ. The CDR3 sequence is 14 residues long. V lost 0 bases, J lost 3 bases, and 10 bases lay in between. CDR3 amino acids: CASSLGRGLYEQYF. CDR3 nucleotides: TGCGCCAGCAGCTTGGGGAGGGGGCTCTACGAGCAGTACTTC.

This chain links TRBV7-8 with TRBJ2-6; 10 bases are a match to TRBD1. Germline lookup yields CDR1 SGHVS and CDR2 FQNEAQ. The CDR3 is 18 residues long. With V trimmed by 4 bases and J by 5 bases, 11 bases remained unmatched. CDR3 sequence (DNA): TGTGCCAGCAGCTCGAGGACAGGGGGGGCCCAAAGGGCCAACGTCCTGACTTTC. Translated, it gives CASSSRTGGAQRANVLTF.

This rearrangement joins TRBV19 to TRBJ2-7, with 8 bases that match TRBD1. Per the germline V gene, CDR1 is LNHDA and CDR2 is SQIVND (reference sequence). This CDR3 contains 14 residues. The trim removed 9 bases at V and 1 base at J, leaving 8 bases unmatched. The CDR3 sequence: CASSGTGSSYEQYF. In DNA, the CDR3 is TGTGCCAGCTCCGGGACAGGATCATCCTACGAGCAGTACTTC.

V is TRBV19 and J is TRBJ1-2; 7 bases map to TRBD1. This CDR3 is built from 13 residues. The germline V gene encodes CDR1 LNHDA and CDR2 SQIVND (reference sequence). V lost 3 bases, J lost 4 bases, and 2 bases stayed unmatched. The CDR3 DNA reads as TGTGCCAGTAGTATGGGGACAGCCTATGGCTACACCTTC. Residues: CASSMGTAYGYTF.

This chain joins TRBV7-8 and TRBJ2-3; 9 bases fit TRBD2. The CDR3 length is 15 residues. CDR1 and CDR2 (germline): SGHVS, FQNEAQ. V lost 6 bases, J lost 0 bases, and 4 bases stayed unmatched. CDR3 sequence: CASSPSGTSTDTQYF. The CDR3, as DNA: TGTGCCAGCAGTCCTAGCGGGACCAGCACAGATACGCAGTATTTT.

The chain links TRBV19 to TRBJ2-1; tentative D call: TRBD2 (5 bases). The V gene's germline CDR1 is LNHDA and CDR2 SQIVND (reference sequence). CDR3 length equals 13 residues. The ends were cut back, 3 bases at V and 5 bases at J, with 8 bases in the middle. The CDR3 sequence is CASSIGDHNEQFF. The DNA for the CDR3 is TGTGCCAGTAGTATCGGGGATCACAATGAGCAGTTCTTC.

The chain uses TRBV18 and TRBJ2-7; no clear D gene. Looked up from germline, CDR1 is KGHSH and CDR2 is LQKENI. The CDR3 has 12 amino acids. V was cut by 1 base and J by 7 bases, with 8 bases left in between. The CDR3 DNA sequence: TGTGCCAGCTCACCACGGGCTGGGGAGCAGTACTTC. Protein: CASSPRAGEQYF.

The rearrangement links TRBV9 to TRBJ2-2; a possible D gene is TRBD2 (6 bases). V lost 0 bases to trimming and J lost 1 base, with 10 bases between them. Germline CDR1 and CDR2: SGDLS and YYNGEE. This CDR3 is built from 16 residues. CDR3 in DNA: TGTGCCAGCAGCGTAGGTGTAGCGGAGAACACCGGGGAGCTGTTTTTT. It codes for CASSVGVAENTGELFF.

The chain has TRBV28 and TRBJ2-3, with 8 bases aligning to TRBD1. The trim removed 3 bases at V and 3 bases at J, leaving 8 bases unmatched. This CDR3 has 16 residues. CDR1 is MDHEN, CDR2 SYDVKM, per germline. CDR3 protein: CASSFLTGGITDTQYF. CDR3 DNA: TGTGCCAGCAGTTTTCTTACAGGGGGTATAACAGATACGCAGTATTTT.